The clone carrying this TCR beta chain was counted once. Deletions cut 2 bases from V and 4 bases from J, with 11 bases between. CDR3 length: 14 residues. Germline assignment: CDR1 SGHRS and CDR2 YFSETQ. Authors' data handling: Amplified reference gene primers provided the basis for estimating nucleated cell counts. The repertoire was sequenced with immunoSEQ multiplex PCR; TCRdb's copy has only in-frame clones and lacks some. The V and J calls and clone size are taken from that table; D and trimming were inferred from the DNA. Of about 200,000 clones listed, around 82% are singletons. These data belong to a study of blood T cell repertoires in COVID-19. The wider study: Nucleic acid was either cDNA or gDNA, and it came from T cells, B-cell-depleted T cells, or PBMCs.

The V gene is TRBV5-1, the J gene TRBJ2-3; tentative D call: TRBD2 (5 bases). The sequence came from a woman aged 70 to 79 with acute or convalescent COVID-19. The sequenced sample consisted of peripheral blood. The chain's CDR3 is CASSFSGNSDTQYF. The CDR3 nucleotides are TGCGCCAGCAGCTTTTCGGGGAATTCAGATACGCAGTATTTT.